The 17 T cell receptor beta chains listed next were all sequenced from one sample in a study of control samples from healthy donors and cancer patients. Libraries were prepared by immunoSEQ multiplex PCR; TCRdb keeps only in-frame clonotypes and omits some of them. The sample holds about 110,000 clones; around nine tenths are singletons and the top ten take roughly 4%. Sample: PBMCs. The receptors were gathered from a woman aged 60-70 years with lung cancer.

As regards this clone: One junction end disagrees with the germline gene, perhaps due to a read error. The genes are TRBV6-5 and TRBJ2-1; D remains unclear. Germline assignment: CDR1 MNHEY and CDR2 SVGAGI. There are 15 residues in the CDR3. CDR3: CASPSKGSSYNEPFF. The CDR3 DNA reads TGTGCCAGCCCTTCGAAGGGTAGCTCCTACAATGAGCCGTTCTTC.

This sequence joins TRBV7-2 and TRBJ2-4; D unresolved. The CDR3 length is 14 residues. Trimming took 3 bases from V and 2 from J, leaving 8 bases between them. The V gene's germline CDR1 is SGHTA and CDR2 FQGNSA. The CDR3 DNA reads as TGTGCCAGCAGCTTGATGGGTTCCAAAAACATTCAGTACTTC. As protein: CASSLMGSKNIQYF.

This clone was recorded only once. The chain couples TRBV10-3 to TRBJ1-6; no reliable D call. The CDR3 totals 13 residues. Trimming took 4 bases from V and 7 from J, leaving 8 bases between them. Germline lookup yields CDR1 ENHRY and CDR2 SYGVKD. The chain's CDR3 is CAISGERNSPLHF. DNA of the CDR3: TGTGCCATCAGTGGGGAAAGGAATTCACCCCTCCACTTT.

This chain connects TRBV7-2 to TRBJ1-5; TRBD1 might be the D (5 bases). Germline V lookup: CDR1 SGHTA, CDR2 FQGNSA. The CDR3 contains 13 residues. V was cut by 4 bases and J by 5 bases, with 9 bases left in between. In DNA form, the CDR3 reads TGTGCCAGCAGCTCCTCGGGGGATCAGCCCCAGCATTTT. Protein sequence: CASSSSGDQPQHF.

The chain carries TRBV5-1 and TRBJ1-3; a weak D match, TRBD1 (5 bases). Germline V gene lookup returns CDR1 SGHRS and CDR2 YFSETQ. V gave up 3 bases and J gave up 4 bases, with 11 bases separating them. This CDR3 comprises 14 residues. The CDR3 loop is CASSWDSGGNTIYF. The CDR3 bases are TGCGCCAGCAGCTGGGACTCGGGGGGAAACACCATATATTTT.

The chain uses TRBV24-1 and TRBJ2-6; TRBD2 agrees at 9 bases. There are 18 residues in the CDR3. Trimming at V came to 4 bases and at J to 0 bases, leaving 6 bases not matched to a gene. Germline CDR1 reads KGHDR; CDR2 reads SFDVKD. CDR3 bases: TGTGCCACCAGTGAGGGGGGCGGGAGGGCCTCTGGGGCCAACGTCCTGACTTTC. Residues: CATSEGGGRASGANVLTF.

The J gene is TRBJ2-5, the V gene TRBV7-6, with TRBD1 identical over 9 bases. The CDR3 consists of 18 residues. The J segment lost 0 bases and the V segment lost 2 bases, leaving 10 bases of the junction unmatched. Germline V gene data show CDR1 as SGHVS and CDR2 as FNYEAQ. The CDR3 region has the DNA TGTGCCAGCAGCTTACACATGCCGGGACAGGGAAACCAAGAGACCCAGTACTTC. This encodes CASSLHMPGQGNQETQYF.

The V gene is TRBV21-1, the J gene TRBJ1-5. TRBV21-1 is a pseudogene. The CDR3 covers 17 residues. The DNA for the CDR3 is TGTGCCAGCAGCTTTGGGCGGGGACGGGCTTTTAATCAGCCCCAGCATTTT. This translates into CASSFGRGRAFNQPQHF.

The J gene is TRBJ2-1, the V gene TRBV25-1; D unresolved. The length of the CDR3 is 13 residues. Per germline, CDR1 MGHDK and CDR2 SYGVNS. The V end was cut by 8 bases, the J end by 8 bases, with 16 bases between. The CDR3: CASVPGGTDEQFF. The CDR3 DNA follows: TGTGCCAGCGTCCCGGGCGGTACGGATGAGCAGTTCTTC.

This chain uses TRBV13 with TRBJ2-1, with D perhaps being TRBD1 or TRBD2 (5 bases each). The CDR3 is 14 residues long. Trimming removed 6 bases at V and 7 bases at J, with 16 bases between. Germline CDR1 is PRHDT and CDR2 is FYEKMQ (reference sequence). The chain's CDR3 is CASRVAGTANEQFF. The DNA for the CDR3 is TGTGCCAGCAGGGTCGCCGGGACGGCAAATGAGCAGTTCTTC.

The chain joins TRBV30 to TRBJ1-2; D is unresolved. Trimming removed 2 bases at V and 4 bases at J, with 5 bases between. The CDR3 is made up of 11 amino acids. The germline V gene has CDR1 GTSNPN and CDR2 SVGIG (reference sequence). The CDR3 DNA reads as TGTGCCTGGAGTAGCCGCTATGGCTACACCTTC. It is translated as CAWSSRYGYTF.

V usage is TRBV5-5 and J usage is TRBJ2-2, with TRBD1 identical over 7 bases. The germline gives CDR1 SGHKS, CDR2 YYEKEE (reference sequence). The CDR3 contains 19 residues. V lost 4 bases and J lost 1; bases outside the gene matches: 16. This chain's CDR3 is CASSAQGQDWRKNTGELFF. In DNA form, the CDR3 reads TGTGCCAGCAGCGCCCAAGGACAGGATTGGAGAAAGAACACCGGGGAGCTGTTTTTT.

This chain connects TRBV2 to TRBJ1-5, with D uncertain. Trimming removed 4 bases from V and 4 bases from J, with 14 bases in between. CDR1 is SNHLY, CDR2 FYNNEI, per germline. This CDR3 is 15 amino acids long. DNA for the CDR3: TGTGCCAGCAGTGTGGAAAACGAACCGAATCAGCCCCAGCATTTT. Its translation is CASSVENEPNQPQHF. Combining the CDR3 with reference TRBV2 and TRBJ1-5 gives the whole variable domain EPEVTQTPSHQVTQMGQEVILRCVPISNHLYFYWYRQILGQKVEFLVSFYNNEISEKSEIFDDQFSVERPDGSNFTLKIRSTKLEDSAMYFCASSVENEPNQPQHFGDGTRLSIL.

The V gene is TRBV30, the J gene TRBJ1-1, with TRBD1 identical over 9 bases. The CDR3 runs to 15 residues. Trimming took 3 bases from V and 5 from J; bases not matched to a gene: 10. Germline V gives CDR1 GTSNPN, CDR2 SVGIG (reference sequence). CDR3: CAWSTGGAGTTEAFF. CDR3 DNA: TGTGCCTGGAGCACAGGGGGCGCGGGGACGACTGAAGCTTTCTTT.

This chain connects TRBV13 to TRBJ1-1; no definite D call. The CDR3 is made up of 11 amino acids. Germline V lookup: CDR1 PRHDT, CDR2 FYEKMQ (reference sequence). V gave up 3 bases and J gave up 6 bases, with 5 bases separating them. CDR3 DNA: TGTGCCAGCAGCTTGGCAGCTGAAGCTTTCTTT. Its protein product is CASSLAAEAFF.

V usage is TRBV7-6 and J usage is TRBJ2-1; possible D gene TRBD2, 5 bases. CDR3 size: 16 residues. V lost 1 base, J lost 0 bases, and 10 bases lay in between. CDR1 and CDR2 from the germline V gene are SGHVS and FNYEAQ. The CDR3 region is CASSLVAGSSYNEQFF. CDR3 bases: TGTGCCAGCAGCTTAGTGGCGGGTAGCTCCTACAATGAGCAGTTCTTC.

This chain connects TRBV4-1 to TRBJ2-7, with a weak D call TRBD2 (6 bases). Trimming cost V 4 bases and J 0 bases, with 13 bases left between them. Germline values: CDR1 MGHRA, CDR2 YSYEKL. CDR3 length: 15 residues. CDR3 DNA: TGCGCCAGCAGCCCCCAGGGACTCCCCTCCTACGAGCAGTACTTC. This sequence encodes CASSPQGLPSYEQYF.